Listed here are 20 T cell receptor beta chains from one sample, sequenced in a study of naive and memory T cell subsets. An equimolar mix of two oligonucleotides served as the beta constant-region primer for TRBC1 and TRBC2. TCRdb fed the UMI-ligation and nested PCR reads into MiXCR, producing one record per CDR3 protein. The repertoire consists of 130,000 to 150,000 distinct CDR3 sequences, with around 15% occurring once and the leading ten covering approximately 0.13%. The sequencing sample was made of naive CD4+ T cells from blood. The receptors were gathered from a human donor in good health.

This clonotype was seen more than once but under ten times. The chain's CDR3 is CASSRFGVEGTEAFF. The DNA for the CDR3 is TGTGCCAGCAGCCGCTTTGGAGTAGAGGGCACTGAAGCTTTCTTT. The chain is built from TRBV7-9 and TRBJ1-1; D unresolved. Per the germline V gene, CDR1 is SEHNR and CDR2 is FQNEAQ (reference sequence). V shed 5 bases and J shed 4 bases, with 17 bases lying between them. This CDR3 is 15 amino acids long.

The V and J genes are TRBV28 and TRBJ2-7; D uncertain. Germline CDR1 and CDR2: MDHEN and SYDVKM. Trimming took off 8 bases at V and 2 bases at J, with 4 bases between the two ends. The CDR3 is made up of 10 amino acids. This CDR3 is CASGPYEQYF. The CDR3 DNA reads TGTGCCAGCGGGCCCTACGAGCAGTACTTC.

This clonotype has just a few counts. The CDR3 protein is CASSQGAGGGYTF. The CDR3 DNA reads as TGTGCCAGCAGCCAAGGGGCAGGTGGCGGCTACACCTTC. The chain has TRBV3-1 and TRBJ1-2; D call uncertain. The CDR3 loop spans 13 amino acids. Trimming shortened V by 1 base and J by 8 bases, and 11 bases separated the two germline ends. Germline loops: CDR1 LGHDT, CDR2 YNNKEL (reference sequence).

V and J are TRBV6-2 or TRBV6-3 and TRBJ2-1; tentatively, D is TRBD1 (5 bases). CDR1 is MNHEY and CDR2 is SVGEGT in the germline V gene. The CDR3 consists of 16 residues. V shed 5 bases and J shed 6 bases, with 20 bases lying between them. CDR3 in amino acids: CASSRAGYLRSNEQFF. The DNA for the CDR3 is TGTGCCAGCAGTCGCGCAGGGTATCTCCGGAGCAATGAGCAGTTCTTC.

The V call is TRBV2, the J call TRBJ2-1, with unresolved D. This CDR3 region has 14 residues. Trimming left V 7 bases short and J 3 bases short, with 13 bases between. Germline values: CDR1 SNHLY, CDR2 FYNNEI. CDR3 coding DNA: TGTGCCAGCAAGTCAGAGTGGGGCTACAATGAGCAGTTCTTC. It is translated as CASKSEWGYNEQFF.

The J gene is TRBJ2-7, the V gene TRBV27; TRBD2 is a possible D gene (5 bases). This CDR3 region has 19 residues. Germline CDR1 reads MNHEY; CDR2 reads SMNVEV (reference sequence). Deletions cut 7 bases from V and 4 bases from J, with 32 bases between. CDR3 in amino acids: CASKPLVAFRSGITYEQYF. The CDR3 DNA is TGTGCCAGCAAACCCCTCGTGGCGTTCCGGAGCGGAATTACATACGAGCAGTACTTC.

The sample holds a few counts of this clonotype. The rearrangement uses TRBV5-5 and TRBJ1-4; 10 nucleotides agree with TRBD1. The V gene's germline CDR1 is SGHKS and CDR2 YYEKEE (reference sequence). The CDR3 is made up of 15 amino acids. V dropped 2 bases and J dropped 6; count of bases not matched to a gene: 4. DNA of the CDR3: TGTGCCAGCAGCTTTAGGGGACAGGGGCATGAAAAACTGTTTTTT. It codes for CASSFRGQGHEKLFF.

This chain connects TRBV12-3 or TRBV12-4 to TRBJ2-1; weak D call: TRBD1 (6 bases). The CDR3 extends over 14 amino acids. Trimming cost V 3 bases and J 6 bases, with 12 bases left between them. The CDR3 nucleotides are TGTGCCAGCAGTTTGCGCCGAGGGGGCAATGAGCAGTTCTTC. Encoded protein: CASSLRRGGNEQFF.

This clonotype came up a few times. This rearrangement joins TRBV4-1 to TRBJ2-1, with 11 bases matching TRBD2. The V and J ends lost 1 base and 0 bases, in that order; junction bases with no gene match: 8. This CDR3 region has 19 residues. Germline assignment: CDR1 MGHRA and CDR2 YSYEKL. The CDR3 here is CASSQVTSGSSSSYNEQFF. The CDR3 DNA follows: TGCGCCAGCAGCCAAGTAACTAGCGGGAGCTCTAGCTCCTACAATGAGCAGTTCTTC.

The chain recombines TRBV7-3 with TRBJ2-5; maybe TRBD1 (6 bases). The germline gives CDR1 SGHTA, CDR2 FQGTGA. Deletions cut 3 bases from V and 4 bases from J, with 9 bases between. CDR3 length: 13 residues. The CDR3 DNA sequence: TGTGCCAGCAGCTTTTTAGGGGGAGAGACCCAGTACTTC. Translating gives CASSFLGGETQYF.

The chain links TRBV7-2 to TRBJ2-7, with D perhaps TRBD2 (6 bases). Germline CDR1 and CDR2: SGHTA and FQGNSA. The length of the CDR3 is 13 residues. V shed 4 bases and J shed 2 bases, with 9 bases lying between them. DNA of the CDR3: TGTGCCAGCAGCTGGGACTTCCCCTACGAGCAGTACTTC. Translated: CASSWDFPYEQYF.

The gene calls are TRBV2 and TRBJ1-5; D gene unclear. From germline, CDR1 is SNHLY and CDR2 FYNNEI. Trimming removed 1 base from V and 0 bases from J, with 16 bases in between. The CDR3 loop spans 18 amino acids. The CDR3 region has the DNA TGTGCCAGCAGTGAAGGCCCGGGCAGGCTATATAGCAATCAGCCCCAGCATTTT. This codes for CASSEGPGRLYSNQPQHF.

The V and J genes are TRBV24-1 and TRBJ2-1, with 10 bases lining up with TRBD2. J gave up 0 bases and V 12 bases, and 7 bases lay outside the gene matches. The CDR3 contains 15 residues. Germline V gene sequence: CDR1 KGHDR, CDR2 SFDVKD. The CDR3 is CAAERGGGSYNEQFF. The CDR3 DNA reads as TGTGCCGCGGAGCGGGGGGGAGGCTCCTACAATGAGCAGTTCTTC.

This chain links TRBV14 with TRBJ2-1, with 12 bases fitting TRBD1. Germline assignment: CDR1 SGHDN and CDR2 FVKESK. V lost 3 bases, J lost 8 bases, and 8 bases stayed unmatched. The CDR3 has 16 residues. This chain's CDR3 is CASSHLGTGGFHEQFF. CDR3 nucleotides: TGTGCCAGCAGCCACCTCGGGACAGGGGGCTTCCATGAGCAGTTCTTC.

The gene calls are TRBV5-1 and TRBJ1-4, with a weak D call TRBD1 (6 bases). The CDR3 is made up of 15 amino acids. V lost 0 bases, J lost 7 bases, and 13 bases lay in between. Germline CDR1 reads SGHRS; CDR2 reads YFSETQ. The CDR3, as DNA: TGCGCCAGCAGCTTGGAAGGGGGGCGAAGTGAAAAACTGTTTTTT. Translation gives CASSLEGGRSEKLFF.

At least ten counts were recorded for this clonotype. V and J are TRBV29-1 and TRBJ2-5, with no clear D. Germline CDR1 reads SQVTM; CDR2 reads ANQGSEA. V lost 0 bases, J lost 0 bases, and 8 bases lay in between. CDR3 size: 14 residues. The CDR3 sequence: CSVEDPRNQETQYF. In DNA, the CDR3 is TGCAGCGTTGAAGATCCCCGGAACCAAGAGACCCAGTACTTC. Variable domain in full (rest from reference TRBV29-1 and TRBJ2-5): SAVISQKPSRDICQRGTSLTIQCQVDSQVTMMFWYRQQPGQSLTLIATANQGSEATYESGFVIDKFPISRPNLTFSTLTVSNMSPEDSSIYLCSVEDPRNQETQYFGPGTRLLVL.

A few counts support this clonotype. J is TRBJ2-1 and V is TRBV5-1; TRBD1 might be the D (6 bases). The V gene's germline CDR1 is SGHRS and CDR2 YFSETQ. Trimming removed 0 bases at V and 5 bases at J, with 15 bases between. The CDR3 extends over 16 amino acids. The CDR3 nucleotides are TGCGCCAGCAGCTTGGGCGGTGGGACAACCCACAATGAGCAGTTCTTC. It yields the protein CASSLGGGTTHNEQFF.

The chain employs TRBV28 and TRBJ1-5; no reliable D call. Trimming stripped 2 bases from V and 2 bases from J, with 10 bases between. The CDR3 sequence is 15 residues long. Germline CDR1 and CDR2: MDHEN and SYDVKM. The CDR3 nucleotides read TGTGCCAGCAGTTTAGCGGGTGAGGGCAATCAGCCCCAGCATTTT. This encodes CASSLAGEGNQPQHF. Based on the CDR3 plus reference TRBV28 and TRBJ1-5, the full variable domain is DVKVTQSSRYLVKRTGEKVFLECVQDMDHENMFWYRQDPGLGLRLIYFSYDVKMKEKGDIPEGYSVSREKKERFSLILESASTNQTSMYLCASSLAGEGNQPQHFGDGTRLSIL.

There are a few counts of this clonotype. The rearrangement uses TRBV7-9 and TRBJ2-7; maybe TRBD2 (6 bases). Trimming shortened V by 4 bases and J by 7 bases, and 14 bases separated the two germline ends. The CDR3 runs to 13 residues. The V gene's germline CDR1 is SEHNR and CDR2 FQNEAQ (reference sequence). CDR3 region: CASSWREMREQYF. DNA of the CDR3: TGTGCCAGCAGCTGGAGGGAAATGAGAGAGCAGTACTTC.

This clonotype was seen more than once but under ten times. J is TRBJ1-2 and V is TRBV19; no clear D gene. CDR3 length equals 13 residues. V dropped 3 bases and J dropped 3 bases, with 8 bases sitting between them. Per germline, CDR1 LNHDA and CDR2 SQIVND (reference sequence). CDR3 in amino acids: CASSIHEHYGYTF. DNA for the CDR3: TGTGCCAGTAGTATCCACGAGCACTATGGCTACACCTTC.